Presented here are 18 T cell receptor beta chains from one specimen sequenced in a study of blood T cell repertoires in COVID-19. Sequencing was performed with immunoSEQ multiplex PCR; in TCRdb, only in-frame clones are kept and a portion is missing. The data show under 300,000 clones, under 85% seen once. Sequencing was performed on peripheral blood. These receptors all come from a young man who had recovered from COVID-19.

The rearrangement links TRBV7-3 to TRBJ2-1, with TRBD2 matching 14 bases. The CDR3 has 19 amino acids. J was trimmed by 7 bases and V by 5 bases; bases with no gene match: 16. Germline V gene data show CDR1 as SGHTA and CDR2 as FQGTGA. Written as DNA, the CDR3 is TGTGCCAGCAGCCCGAATGCTGGACTAGCGGGGGGCCTGCGGAATGAGCAGTTCTTC. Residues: CASSPNAGLAGGLRNEQFF.

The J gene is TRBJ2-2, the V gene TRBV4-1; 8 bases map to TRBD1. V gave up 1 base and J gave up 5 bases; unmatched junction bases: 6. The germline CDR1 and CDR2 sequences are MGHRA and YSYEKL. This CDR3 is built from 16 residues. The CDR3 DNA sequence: TGCGCCAGCAGCCAAGCAGGACAGGGTAGAACCGGGGAGCTGTTTTTT. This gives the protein CASSQAGQGRTGELFF.

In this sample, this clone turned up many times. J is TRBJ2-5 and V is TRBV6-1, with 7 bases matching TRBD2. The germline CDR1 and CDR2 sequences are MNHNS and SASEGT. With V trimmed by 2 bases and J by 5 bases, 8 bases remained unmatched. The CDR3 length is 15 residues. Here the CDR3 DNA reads TGTGCCAGCAGTGAATGGGGAGGGGCGGGGGAGACCCAGTACTTC. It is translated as CASSEWGGAGETQYF.

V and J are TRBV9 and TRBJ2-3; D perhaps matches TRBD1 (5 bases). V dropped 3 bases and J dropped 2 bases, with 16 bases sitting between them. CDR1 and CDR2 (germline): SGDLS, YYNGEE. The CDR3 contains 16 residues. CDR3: CASSAEEDTDTDTQYF. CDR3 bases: TGTGCCAGCAGCGCCGAAGAGGACACCGACACAGATACGCAGTATTTT.

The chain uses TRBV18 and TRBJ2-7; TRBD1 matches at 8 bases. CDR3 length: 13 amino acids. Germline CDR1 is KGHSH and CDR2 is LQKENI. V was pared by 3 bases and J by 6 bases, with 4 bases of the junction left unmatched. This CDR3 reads CASSPDRVGEQYV. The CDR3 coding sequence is TGTGCCAGCTCACCGGACAGGGTAGGCGAGCAGTACGTC.

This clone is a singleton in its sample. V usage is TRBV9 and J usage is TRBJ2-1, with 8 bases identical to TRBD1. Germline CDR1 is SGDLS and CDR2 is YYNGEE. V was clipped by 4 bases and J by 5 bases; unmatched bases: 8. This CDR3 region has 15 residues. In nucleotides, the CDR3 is TGTGCCAGCAGCCCCAGACAGGGGACAAACAATGAGCAGTTCTTC. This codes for CASSPRQGTNNEQFF.

CDR3 sequence (DNA): TGCGCCAGCAGCCATCCCCCCTTCCTGGGAGGACTAGCGGGGTCGGGAGATACGCAGTATTTT. Translation gives CASSHPPFLGGLAGSGDTQYF. The chain combines TRBV4-1 with TRBJ2-3; 12 nucleotides agree with TRBD2. CDR3 length: 21 residues. Germline V gene sequence: CDR1 MGHRA, CDR2 YSYEKL. Losses at the gene ends were 3 bases for V and 5 bases for J; bases not matched to a gene: 21.

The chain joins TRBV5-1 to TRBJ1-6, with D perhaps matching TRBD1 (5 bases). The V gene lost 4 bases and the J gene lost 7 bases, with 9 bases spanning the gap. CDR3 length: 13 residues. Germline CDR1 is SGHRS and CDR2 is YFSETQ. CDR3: CASSRDSNSPLHF. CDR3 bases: TGCGCCAGCAGCAGAGACAGCAATTCACCCCTCCACTTT. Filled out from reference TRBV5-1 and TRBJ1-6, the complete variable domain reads KAGVTQTPRYLIKTRGQQVTLSCSPISGHRSVSWYQQTPGQGLQFLFEYFSETQRNKGNFPGRFSGRQFSNSRSEMNVSTLELGDSALYLCASSRDSNSPLHFGNGTRLTVT.

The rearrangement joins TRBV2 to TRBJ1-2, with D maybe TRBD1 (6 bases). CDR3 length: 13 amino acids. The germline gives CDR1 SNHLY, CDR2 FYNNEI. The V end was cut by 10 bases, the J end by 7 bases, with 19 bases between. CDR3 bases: TGTGCCACCAAACTCCAACAGGGCGGTGGCTACACCTTC. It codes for CATKLQQGGGYTF.

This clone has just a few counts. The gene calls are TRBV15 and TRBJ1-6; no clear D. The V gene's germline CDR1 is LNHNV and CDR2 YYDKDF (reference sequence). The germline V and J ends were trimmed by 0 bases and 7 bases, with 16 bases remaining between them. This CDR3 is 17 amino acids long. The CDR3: CATSREYTHFPNSPLHF. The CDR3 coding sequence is TGTGCCACCAGCAGAGAGTACACCCATTTCCCAAATTCACCCCTCCACTTT.

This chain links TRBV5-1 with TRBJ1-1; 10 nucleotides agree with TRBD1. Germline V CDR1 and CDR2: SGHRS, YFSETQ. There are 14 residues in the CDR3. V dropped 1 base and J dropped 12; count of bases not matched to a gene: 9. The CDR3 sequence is CASSLNRDRGWSFF. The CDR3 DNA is TGCGCCAGCAGCTTGAACCGGGACAGGGGTTGGTCTTTCTTT.

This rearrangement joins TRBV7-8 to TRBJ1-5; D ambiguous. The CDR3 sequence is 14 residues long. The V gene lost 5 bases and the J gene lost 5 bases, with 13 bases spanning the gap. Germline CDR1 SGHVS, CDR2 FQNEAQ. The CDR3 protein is CASSRERADQPQHF. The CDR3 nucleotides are TGTGCCAGCAGCCGGGAGCGGGCAGATCAGCCCCAGCATTTT.

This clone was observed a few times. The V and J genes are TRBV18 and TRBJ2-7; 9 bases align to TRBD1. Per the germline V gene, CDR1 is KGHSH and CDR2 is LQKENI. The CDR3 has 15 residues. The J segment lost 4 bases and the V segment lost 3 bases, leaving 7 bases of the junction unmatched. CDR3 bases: TGTGCCAGCTCACCCGGGACAGGGTCTCTATACGAGCAGTACGTC. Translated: CASSPGTGSLYEQYV.

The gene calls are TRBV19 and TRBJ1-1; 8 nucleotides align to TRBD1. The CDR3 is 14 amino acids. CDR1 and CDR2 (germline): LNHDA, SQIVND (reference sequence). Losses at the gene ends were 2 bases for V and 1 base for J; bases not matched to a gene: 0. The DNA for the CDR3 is TGTGCCAGTAGTATAACAGGGGGGAACACTGAAGCTTTCTTT. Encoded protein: CASSITGGNTEAFF. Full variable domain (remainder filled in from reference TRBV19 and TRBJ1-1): DGGITQSPKYLFRKEGQNVTLSCEQNLNHDAMYWYRQDPGQGLRLIYYSQIVNDFQKGDIAEGYSVSREKKESFPLTVTSAQKNPTAFYLCASSITGGNTEAFFGQGTRLTVV.

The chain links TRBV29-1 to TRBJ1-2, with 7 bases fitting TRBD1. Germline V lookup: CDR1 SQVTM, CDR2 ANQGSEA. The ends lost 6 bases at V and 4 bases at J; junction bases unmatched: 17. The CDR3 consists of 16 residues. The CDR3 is CSVAGGSSLVAYGYTF. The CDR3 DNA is TGCAGCGTAGCAGGGGGATCCAGCCTGGTCGCCTATGGCTACACCTTC.

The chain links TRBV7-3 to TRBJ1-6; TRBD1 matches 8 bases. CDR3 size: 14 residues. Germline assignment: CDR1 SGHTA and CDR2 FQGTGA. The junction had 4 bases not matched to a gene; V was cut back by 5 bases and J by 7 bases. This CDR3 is CASSRTGWNSPLHF. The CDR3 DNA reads TGTGCCAGCAGCCGGACAGGGTGGAATTCACCCCTCCACTTT.

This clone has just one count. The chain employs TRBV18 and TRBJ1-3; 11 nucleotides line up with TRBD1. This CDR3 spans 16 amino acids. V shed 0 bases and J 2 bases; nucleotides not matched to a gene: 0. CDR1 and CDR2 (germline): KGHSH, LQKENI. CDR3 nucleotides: TGTGCCAGCTCACCACCGGGACAGGGGGCTGGAAACACCATATATTTT. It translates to CASSPPGQGAGNTIYF. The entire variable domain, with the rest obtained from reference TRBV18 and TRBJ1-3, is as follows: NAGVMQNPRHLVRRRGQEARLRCSPMKGHSHVYWYRQLPEEGLKFMVYLQKENIIDESGMPKERFSAEFPKEGPSILRIQQVVRGDSAAYFCASSPPGQGAGNTIYFGEGSWLTVV.

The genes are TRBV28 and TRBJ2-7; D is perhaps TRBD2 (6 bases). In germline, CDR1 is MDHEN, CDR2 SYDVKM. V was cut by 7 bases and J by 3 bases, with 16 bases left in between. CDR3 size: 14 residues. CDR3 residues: CASTSGTANYEQYV. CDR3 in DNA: TGTGCCAGCACTTCCGGGACTGCCAACTACGAGCAGTACGTC.